The clone carrying this TCR beta chain has only a few counts. Antigen specificity is unknown. Cultured CD4+ T cell DNA underwent sequencing with the Oncomine TCR Beta short-read assay. Scientists extracted genomic DNA from CD4+ T cells grown in culture. Via MiXCR, TCRdb re-called the PCR reads, giving one row per CDR3 protein. The repertoire holds approximately 9,000 distinct CDR3 sequences, with over 35% as singletons. This entry is derived from a study of vaccination and CD4 T cells after COVID-19. Study overall: Cells were stimulated with overlapping spike peptides from SARS-CoV-2, HCoV-NL63, HCoV-OC43 and HCoV-229E.

The treatment: approximately nine-day PBMC culture with coronavirus spike peptide pools or control peptides (ViraFEST assay). The unexposed donor's CD4+ T cells were collected before the COVID-19 pandemic (2011-2018). This CDR3 is 15 amino acids long. V dropped 2 bases and J dropped 4; count of bases not matched to a gene: 3. CDR1 is MNHEY and CDR2 is SMNVEV in the germline V gene (reference sequence). Sequenced input: CD4+ T cells from blood, cultured in vitro. This receptor was obtained from a human donor in good health. This rearrangement joins TRBV27 to TRBJ2-5; 11 nucleotides agree with TRBD1. The DNA of the CDR3 is TGTGCCAGCAGTTTACTGGGACAGGGGGGAGAGACCCAGTACTTC. Its translation: CASSLLGQGGETQYF.